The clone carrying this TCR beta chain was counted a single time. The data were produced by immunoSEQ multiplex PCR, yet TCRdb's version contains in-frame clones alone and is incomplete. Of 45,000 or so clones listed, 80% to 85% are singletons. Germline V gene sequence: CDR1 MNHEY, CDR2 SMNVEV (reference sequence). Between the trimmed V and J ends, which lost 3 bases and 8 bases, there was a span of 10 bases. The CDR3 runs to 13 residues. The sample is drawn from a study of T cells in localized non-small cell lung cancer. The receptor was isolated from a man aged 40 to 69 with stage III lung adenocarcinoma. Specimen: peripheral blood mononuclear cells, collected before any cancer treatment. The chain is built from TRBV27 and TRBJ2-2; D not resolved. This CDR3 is CASSFGQAGELFF. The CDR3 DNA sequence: TGTGCCAGCAGTTTCGGGCAAGCGGGGGAGCTGTTTTTT.